These T cell receptor beta chains were read from a single sample in a study of blood T cells in healthy people across ages. TCRdb reprocessed the 5' RACE reads via MiXCR and lists one record per CDR3 protein. The table records 650,000 to 950,000 distinct CDR3 sequences, roughly 44% of them present only once. Sequencing used blood. The receptors come from a man between 60 and 70 years old in good health. CDR3s include the opening cysteine and the closing phenylalanine or tryptophan.

CASSPTSGGSGEQFF	TRBV7-3	TRBJ2-1
CASSPMGDTQYF	TRBV3-1	TRBJ2-3
CASSNSGGPFDEQFF	TRBV7-3	TRBJ2-1
CASSPGTSVDEQYF	TRBV14	TRBJ2-7
CASSEAGTGFSPQHF	TRBV6-1	TRBJ1-5
CASSLDAAPRDYEQYF	TRBV7-9	TRBJ2-7
CASPSRVSGGSRPYNEQFF	TRBV7-9	TRBJ2-1
CASGTSGTQYF	TRBV12-5	TRBJ2-5
CATSESGGPTYNEQFF	TRBV24-1	TRBJ2-1
CASSRADSYEQYF	TRBV7-9	TRBJ2-7
CSAREKTGWYTDTQYF	TRBV20-1	TRBJ2-3
CASSQEGHLGQGVISYEQYF	TRBV4-2	TRBJ2-7
CSAPPAGQPFEQYF	TRBV20-1	NA
CASSFLPGGSGGRRGYTF	TRBV12-3/TRBV12-4	TRBJ1-2
CASRPLAGSTDTQYF	TRBV7-9	TRBJ2-3
CASSLWAGGNLGEQFF	TRBV27	TRBJ2-1